These T cell receptor beta chains were read from a single sample in a study of T-cell reconstitution after alpha-beta-depleted transplantation in children. TCRdb re-called the PCR reads with MiXCR, one entry per CDR3 protein. This table holds some 460,000 distinct CDR3 sequences, roughly 15% found once. Here the sequenced sample was PBMCs, mostly from graft donor cells, taken 360 days after TCRalphabeta/CD19-depleted stem cell transplant. The source is a boy younger than two who had a stem cell transplant for Wiskott-Aldrich syndrome, so the T cells may come from the graft donor. Each CDR3 is given without its conserved first and last residue.

J gene	CDR3 length	V gene	CDR3 protein
TRBJ2-1	12	TRBV20-1	SARSGPLRNEQF
TRBJ1-6	12	TRBV20-1	SAPTSSYNSPLH
TRBJ1-1	10	TRBV18	ASSPTGSMTF
TRBJ1-1	9	TRBV20-1	SARANTEAF
TRBJ2-7	13	TRBV29-1	SVNLRDRGSYEQY
TRBJ2-7	13	TRBV2	ASFGPRGSSYEQY
TRBJ2-1	13	TRBV5-1	ASSFLTSGRNEQF
TRBJ2-1	12	TRBV10-3	ATVMAGGDNEQF
TRBJ2-7	11	TRBV5-1	ASSSLGNYEQY
TRBJ2-7	11	TRBV29-1	SVVNRGPYEQY
TRBJ2-1	16	TRBV3-1	ASSQIPPGTGGRNEQF
TRBJ2-1	12	TRBV20-1	SAKPGQSYNEQF
TRBJ1-1	11	TRBV12-3/TRBV12-4	ASSRRGHTEAF
TRBJ2-1	14	TRBV6-2/TRBV6-3	ASRKGLAEVYNEQF
TRBJ2-3	12	TRBV5-1	ASSLVPSGDTQY
TRBJ1-1	11	TRBV20-1	SARGTDRTEAF
TRBJ1-1	14	TRBV27	ASSLSRGGGNTEAF
TRBJ1-6	15	TRBV3-1	ASSRLGLQAGNSPLH
TRBJ2-2	13	TRBV4-3	ASSLTSDGTGELF
TRBJ1-1	13	TRBV7-9	ASSHFGKGYTEAF
TRBJ2-3	17	TRBV5-1	ASSLRDPLRGGNTDTQY
TRBJ2-2	15	TRBV11-2	ASSRLGQGRNTGELF
TRBJ2-3	12	TRBV2	ASSKVSNTDTQY
TRBJ2-7	13	TRBV7-9	ASSLEAWETYEQY
TRBJ2-7	17	TRBV6-2/TRBV6-3	ASSPGRLAGGPNSYELY
TRBJ2-1	15	TRBV5-1	ASRLAGVGGTLKGQF
TRBJ2-1	17	TRBV28	ASSSTDEGPWGSYNEQF
TRBJ2-2	19	TRBV11-2	ASSLFPLPSPGLATTGELF
TRBJ2-5	14	TRBV6-5	ASSYSIRGPQETQY
TRBJ2-1	11	TRBV6-2/TRBV6-3	ASRRLASNEQF
TRBJ2-3	12	TRBV7-8	ASSPIGRSLVQY
TRBJ2-7	12	TRBV10-3	APQGQPPTYEQY
TRBJ1-4	12	TRBV3-1	ASSLRQDAEKLF
TRBJ2-2	14	TRBV29-1	SASSGRHLDTGELF
TRBJ2-5	11	TRBV28	ASSSRTQETQY
TRBJ1-1	12	TRBV29-1	SVENSQGHTEAF
TRBJ2-5	12	TRBV7-9	ASSLVWGPETQY
TRBJ1-2	10	TRBV6-5	ASSRTGYGYT
TRBJ2-1	11	TRBV20-1	SARKLPMYEQF
TRBJ2-7	14	TRBV5-1	ASSNGLGPGYYEQY
TRBJ2-1	12	TRBV24-1	ATSDLSSNNEQF
TRBJ2-2	13	TRBV5-1	ASSSLTGPTGELF
TRBJ2-3	13	TRBV7-9	ASSLMGDFTDTQY
TRBJ2-5	11	TRBV2	ASSGRLQETQY
TRBJ2-4	13	TRBV20-1	SAAGRRGAVNIQY
TRBJ1-4	13	TRBV5-1	ASSLGPTANEKLF
TRBJ2-7	10	TRBV29-1	SVKGPTYEQY
TRBJ2-2	13	TRBV11-2	ASSLWRILTGELF
TRBJ2-1	16	TRBV20-1	SARESLTSGGNPNEQF
TRBJ2-1	10	TRBV12-3/TRBV12-4	ASSEVPSEQF
TRBJ2-7	13	TRBV27	ASSLRGRGAYEQY
TRBJ2-7	13	TRBV27	ASSVRTGGLYEQY
TRBJ2-3	12	TRBV10-3	ATQGDRNTDTQY
TRBJ2-5	12	TRBV7-9	ASSLVPGQETQY
TRBJ1-6	12	TRBV12-3/TRBV12-4	ASSLTGYNSPLH
TRBJ2-3	9	TRBV5-1	ASSLDNTQY
TRBJ2-3	15	TRBV5-1	ASSSHLKGLYEDTQY
TRBJ2-1	12	TRBV29-1	SVEMPVTHNEQF
TRBJ2-1	14	TRBV2	ASSWGRTISYNEQF
TRBJ2-5	10	TRBV18	ASSAYQETQY